The 19 T cell receptor beta chains below come from one sample, sequenced in a study of post-analysis software for immune sequencing data. For these receptors, no antigen is known. Study observations and caveats: In patients, TRBV5-6, TRBV5-1 and TRBV20-1 belonged to several TRBV segments found more frequently than in controls.

The TCR beta cDNA libraries contained unique molecular identifiers. TCRdb reprocessed the PCR reads via MiXCR and lists one record per CDR3 protein. This sample carries roughly 800,000 distinct CDR3 sequences, approximately 44% of them seen once, and the ten largest clones take roughly 4.4%. The sample taken for sequencing was blood. These receptors originate from a girl aged 10-17 years with multiple sclerosis.

V and J are TRBV20-1 and TRBJ2-3, with 9 nucleotides matching TRBD2. The V segment lost 3 bases and the J segment 0 bases; nucleotides outside the gene matches: 10. The germline CDR1 and CDR2 sequences are DFQATT and SNEGSKA (reference sequence). This CDR3 region has 17 residues. CDR3 sequence (DNA): TGCAGTGCTAGCCTTAGCGGGAGCCACTCTAGCACAGATACGCAGTATTTT. Its protein is CSASLSGSHSSTDTQYF.

V gene TRBV6-5 combines with J gene TRBJ1-6, with a tentative D call TRBD1 (5 bases). The CDR3 length is 17 residues. The germline V gene encodes CDR1 MNHEY and CDR2 SVGAGI. V dropped 3 bases and J dropped 2 bases, with 14 bases sitting between them. CDR3 residues: CASSYYIGRAYNSPLHF. CDR3 nucleotides: TGTGCCAGCAGTTATTATATCGGCAGGGCCTATAATTCACCCCTCCACTTT.

The genes are TRBV9 and TRBJ2-5; D is possibly TRBD1 or TRBD2 (5 bases each). The J call may not be correct, given that the DNA end is closer to TRBJ2-7. This CDR3 comprises 15 residues. CDR1 is SGDLS and CDR2 is YYNGEE in the germline V gene. The CDR3 DNA reads as TGTGCCAGCAGCGTAGCGGGGCATCCGACCTACGAGCAGTACTTC. Protein product: CASSVAGHPTYEQYF.

This chain joins TRBV7-2 and TRBJ2-2; TRBD2 might be the D (6 bases). The CDR3 has 14 amino acids. V was shortened by 6 bases and J by 2 bases, with 10 bases between the two germline ends. Germline CDR1 SGHTA, CDR2 FQGNSA. CDR3 sequence: CASSTGLNTGELFF. The CDR3 nucleotides are TGTGCCAGCAGTACGGGACTTAACACCGGGGAGCTGTTTTTT.

The chain couples TRBV15 to TRBJ2-5, with 9 bases fitting TRBD2. Trimming cost V 0 bases and J 5 bases; bases outside gene matches: 7. The CDR3 length is 16 residues. Germline V gene data show CDR1 as LNHNV and CDR2 as YYDKDF (reference sequence). The CDR3 bases are TGTGCCACCAGCAGAGAGCGGGAGGGCCATTTTGAGACCCAGTACTTC. It specifies CATSREREGHFETQYF.

The chain combines TRBV15 with TRBJ2-7, with D perhaps TRBD1 (5 bases). Trimming removed 1 base at V and 7 bases at J, with 11 bases between. Germline V CDR1 and CDR2: LNHNV, YYDKDF (reference sequence). CDR3 length: 13 amino acids. The CDR3 is CATSRVRAREQYF. CDR3 coding DNA: TGTGCCACCAGCAGAGTCAGGGCGCGGGAGCAGTACTTC. The entire variable domain, with the rest obtained from reference TRBV15 and TRBJ2-7, is as follows: DAMVIQNPRYQVTQFGKPVTLSCSQTLNHNVMYWYQQKSSQAPKLLFHYYDKDFNNEADTPDNFQSRRPNTSFCFLDIRSPGLGDTAMYLCATSRVRAREQYFGPGTRLTVT.

This clonotype turned up a few times. The genes are TRBV20-1 and TRBJ2-3, with 12 bases that match TRBD1. This CDR3 is built from 16 residues. CDR1 and CDR2 (germline): DFQATT, SNEGSKA (reference sequence). J lost 6 bases, V lost 6 bases, and 13 bases had no gene match. CDR3 coding DNA: TGCAGTGCGGCAGAGTTGGGGGACAGGGGGCTCGATACGCAGTATTTT. Translated, it gives CSAAELGDRGLDTQYF.

This rearrangement joins TRBV3-1 to TRBJ2-1; 8 bases are a match to TRBD2. The DNA end is a closer match to TRBJ2-7, so the J assignment may be wrong. Germline lookup yields CDR1 LGHDT and CDR2 YNNKEL (reference sequence). This CDR3 is built from 16 residues. CDR3: CASSPELRGGAYEQYF. The CDR3 DNA reads TGTGCCAGCAGCCCCGAACTTCGGGGGGGTGCCTACGAGCAGTACTTC.

This clonotype was found a few times. V and J are TRBV20-1 and TRBJ2-1; 12 nucleotides agree with TRBD1. The CDR3 runs to 14 residues. Looked up from germline, CDR1 is DFQATT and CDR2 is SNEGSKA (reference sequence). With 2 bases clipped from V and 7 bases from J, the junction kept 3 bases outside the gene matches. The chain's CDR3 is CSARWDRGLNEQFF. The CDR3 coding sequence is TGCAGTGCTAGATGGGACAGGGGGCTTAATGAGCAGTTCTTC.

This clonotype has a single count. J is TRBJ2-7 and V is TRBV7-8; D not certain. With 5 bases removed from V and 3 bases from J, the gap between germline ends came to 17 bases. This CDR3 spans 15 amino acids. Germline assignment: CDR1 SGHVS and CDR2 FQNEAQ. CDR3 coding DNA: TGTGCCAGCAGCCACTGGACCCGTAGGGTCTACGAGCAGTACTTC. The encoded protein is CASSHWTRRVYEQYF.

The rearrangement links TRBV6-5 to TRBJ2-7; the D call may be TRBD1 or TRBD2 (5 bases each). The last part of the DNA fits TRBJ2-5 better; the J call may be wrong. Per germline, CDR1 MNHEY and CDR2 SVGAGI. The CDR3 runs 16 residues. The CDR3: CASSSPRGFGRETQYF. DNA for the CDR3: TGTGCCAGCAGTTCACCGAGGGGTTTTGGGCGAGAGACCCAGTACTTC.

A remark on this clonotype: At one end the junction does not follow the germline gene, possibly because of a read error. The chain couples TRBV7-9 to TRBJ2-2, with 12 bases fitting TRBD1. Looked up from germline, CDR1 is SEHNR and CDR2 is FQNEAQ (reference sequence). This CDR3 is built from 16 residues. The CDR3 nucleotides read TGTGCCCGCAGCTTGGGGACAGGGGGCAACACCGGGGAGCTGTTTTTT. Its protein is CARSLGTGGNTGELFF.

This clonotype was counted only a few times. The chain couples TRBV27 to TRBJ2-7, with 11 bases lining up with TRBD1. The J segment lost 3 bases and the V segment lost 3 bases, leaving 4 bases of the junction unmatched. CDR3 length: 15 residues. Germline assignment: CDR1 MNHEY and CDR2 SMNVEV (reference sequence). The CDR3 spells CASSFGQGAFYEQYF. The CDR3, as DNA: TGTGCCAGCAGTTTCGGACAGGGGGCATTCTACGAGCAGTACTTC.

This clonotype has more than one count but fewer than ten. The chain uses TRBV5-1 and TRBJ2-7; 9 bases line up with TRBD2. V trimming: 5 bases; J trimming: 6 bases; junction bases outside the gene matches: 15. Germline V gene sequence: CDR1 SGHRS, CDR2 YFSETQ. The CDR3 covers 16 residues. The CDR3 sequence: CASRLAGKFEGSEQYF. The DNA for the CDR3 is TGCGCCAGCAGACTAGCGGGCAAATTCGAGGGCTCCGAGCAGTACTTC.

This clonotype was recorded a few times. CDR3 sequence: CAISAFELAVGDTQYF. The CDR3, as DNA: TGTGCCATCAGCGCGTTCGAACTAGCGGTGGGGGATACGCAGTATTTT. J is TRBJ2-3 and V is TRBV10-3; 8 nucleotides line up with TRBD2. The CDR3 spans 16 residues. Germline values: CDR1 ENHRY, CDR2 SYGVKD. The trim removed 6 bases at V and 6 bases at J, leaving 14 bases unmatched.

The CDR3 DNA is TGTGCCAGCAGCCACCATCGGGAGGGGGCGCCTAACTACGAGCAGTACTTC. Its translation is CASSHHREGAPNYEQYF. The chain combines TRBV6-6 with TRBJ2-7, with D possibly TRBD2 on 8 matching bases. The CDR3 extends over 17 amino acids. Germline loops: CDR1 MNHNY, CDR2 SVGAGI (reference sequence). The ends were cut back, 6 bases at V and 3 bases at J, with 24 bases in the middle.

The chain joins TRBV27 to TRBJ2-6; 7 bases are a match to TRBD1. This CDR3 comprises 16 residues. Trimming took 3 bases from V and 4 from J; bases not matched to a gene: 6. In germline, CDR1 is MNHEY, CDR2 SMNVEV (reference sequence). The CDR3: CASSFVGGSGANVLTF. As DNA, the CDR3 is TGTGCCAGCAGTTTTGTAGGGGGCTCAGGGGCCAACGTCCTGACTTTC.

This clonotype was counted only a few times. J is TRBJ2-1 and V is TRBV5-1; TRBD1 might be the D (6 bases). CDR1 is SGHRS and CDR2 is YFSETQ in the germline V gene. The V gene lost 5 bases and the J gene lost 2 bases, with 14 bases spanning the gap. The CDR3 loop spans 15 amino acids. The CDR3 sequence is CASRTGTLTYNEQFF. In DNA, the CDR3 is TGCGCCAGCAGGACCGGGACACTGACCTACAATGAGCAGTTCTTC.

A few counts support this clonotype. The J gene is TRBJ1-6, the V gene TRBV4-1, with 9 positions matching TRBD1. Germline CDR1 reads MGHRA; CDR2 reads YSYEKL. Trimming took 0 bases from V and 9 from J; bases not matched to a gene: 15. This CDR3 comprises 19 residues. The CDR3 reads CASSQDRFGTGRLSSPLHF. As DNA, the CDR3 is TGCGCCAGCAGCCAAGATCGATTTGGGACAGGGAGGTTGAGTTCACCCCTCCACTTT.